Listed here is a single T cell receptor beta chain. The authors' processing: Amplifying reference gene primers gave estimates of nucleated cell counts. The table came from immunoSEQ multiplex PCR; TCRdb's copy has only in-frame clones and leaves some out. V, J and clone size were drawn from that table, and D and trimming were deduced from the DNA. Of some 60,000 clones listed, about 88% were seen once; the top ten hold over 0.8%. Looked up from germline, CDR1 is MGHRA and CDR2 is YSYEKL. The CDR3 covers 16 residues. The trim removed 6 bases at V and 5 bases at J, leaving 8 bases unmatched. The data derive from a study of blood T cell repertoires in COVID-19. Study context: Both acute and convalescent COVID-19 samples were obtained from the United States, Italy and Spain. The cDNA or gDNA used as material had been derived from T cells, B-cell-depleted T cells, or PBMCs.

Sequenced material: peripheral blood. This receptor was taken from a man in his sixties or seventies with acute or convalescent COVID-19. The chain carries TRBV4-1 and TRBJ2-1; TRBD2 aligns across 12 bases. The CDR3 is CASSRLAGDYDNEQFF. CDR3 coding DNA: TGCGCCAGCAGTCGACTAGCGGGGGATTACGACAATGAGCAGTTCTTC.